A selection of T cell receptor beta chains follows, all from one sample in a study of T cell changes during pregnancy in multiple sclerosis. Assay used: immunoSEQ multiplex PCR; TCRdb lists only in-frame clones, some missing. The sample lists around 100,000 clones, about nine tenths seen once, with 1.9% in the top ten. Sequenced material: peripheral blood, taken after pregnancy. All receptors derive from a female donor with multiple sclerosis, enrolled in a pregnancy study. Each CDR3 is given with its conserved first and last residue. Fields, in order: D gene, J gene, clone size, V gene, CDR3 DNA, CDR3 protein. D genes are given only for firm matches. Size tells how often a clone was seen (once, few, many) or the class of an expanded clone, and some rows leave it out.

D: .; J: TRBJ1-1; size: .; V: TRBV11-2; DNA: TGTGCCAGCAGCCGGAGGAACACTGAAGCTTTCTTT; CDR3: CASSRRNTEAFF
D: TRBD2; J: TRBJ2-5; size: once; V: TRBV5-4; DNA: TGTGCCAGCAGCTCGACTAGCGGGGGGGCAGAGACCCAGTACTTC; CDR3: CASSSTSGGAETQYF
D: .; J: TRBJ1-4; size: .; V: TRBV4-1; DNA: TGCGCCAGCAGCCAAGAGGGCCCCGTTTCGTCAGCAACTAATGAAAAACTGTTTTTT; CDR3: CASSQEGPVSSATNEKLFF
D: .; J: TRBJ1-4; size: .; V: TRBV6-1; DNA: TGTGCCAGCAGTGAAGTAACAGGGACAAATGAAAAACTGTTTTTT; CDR3: CASSEVTGTNEKLFF
D: TRBD1; J: TRBJ2-7; size: .; V: TRBV9; DNA: TGTGCCAGCAGCGTAGGCCTTCAGACAGGGGTCCTCCCCTACGAGCAGTACTTC; CDR3: CASSVGLQTGVLPYEQYF
D: TRBD2; J: TRBJ2-1; size: .; V: TRBV6-1; DNA: TGTGCCAGCGCCTGGACTAGCGGCTCCTACAATGAGCAGTTCTTC; CDR3: CASAWTSGSYNEQFF
D: .; J: TRBJ2-1; size: .; V: TRBV15; DNA: TGTGCCACCAGCTTCCGGGCGGGGAGTCTTTTCAATGAGCAGTTCTTC; CDR3: CATSFRAGSLFNEQFF
D: .; J: TRBJ2-1; size: .; V: TRBV9; DNA: TGTGCCAGCAGCGTAGCTGTTAGCTCCTACAATGAGCAGTTCTTC; CDR3: CASSVAVSSYNEQFF
D: TRBD2; J: TRBJ2-5; size: .; V: TRBV11-3; DNA: TGTGCCAGCAGCTTAGCGGGGGGGCCAATAGAGACCCAGTACTTC; CDR3: CASSLAGGPIETQYF
D: TRBD2; J: TRBJ2-1; size: .; V: TRBV29-1; DNA: TGCAGCGCCGAGGCGGGGGGAAACTACAATGAGCAGTTCTTC; CDR3: CSAEAGGNYNEQFF
D: .; J: TRBJ1-5; size: .; V: TRBV4-3; DNA: TGCGCCAGCAGCCAAGAATTGAGTCACAATCAGCCCCAGCATTTT; CDR3: CASSQELSHNQPQHF
D: TRBD2; J: TRBJ2-7; size: .; V: TRBV6-1; DNA: TGTGCCGGGGGAACCGGGACTACCTACGAGCAGTACTTC; CDR3: CAGGTGTTYEQYF
D: .; J: TRBJ1-1; size: .; V: TRBV7-2; DNA: TGTGCCAGCAGCTTAACTTTCCCGGCAGGGTTAATGAACACTGAAGCTTTCTTT; CDR3: CASSLTFPAGLMNTEAFF
D: TRBD1; J: TRBJ2-3; size: once; V: TRBV7-9; DNA: TGTGCCAGCAGCTTAGTCACAGGGGCGGATACGCAGTATTTT; CDR3: CASSLVTGADTQYF
D: .; J: TRBJ1-6; size: .; V: TRBV7-9; DNA: TGTGCCAGCAGCTCAGCGGTCGGTAGTTATAATTCACCCCTCCACTTT; CDR3: CASSSAVGSYNSPLHF
D: TRBD1; J: TRBJ2-2; size: .; V: TRBV10-3; DNA: TGTGCCATCCGACAGGGTCAAAACACCGGGGAGCTGTTTTTT; CDR3: CAIRQGQNTGELFF
D: TRBD2; J: TRBJ2-5; size: .; V: TRBV7-8; DNA: TGTGCCAGCAGCTCCTGGGCGGGGGTGCAAGAGACCCAGTACTTC; CDR3: CASSSWAGVQETQYF
D: .; J: TRBJ2-1; size: once; V: TRBV5-1; DNA: TGCGCCAGCAGGCTCGGCGATGACTCTACAAATGAGCAGTTCTTC; CDR3: CASRLGDDSTNEQFF
D: .; J: TRBJ1-1; size: .; V: TRBV12-5; DNA: TGTGCTAGTGGTTTGGTACTAAGTGGACAAACGGACACTGAAGCTTTCTTT; CDR3: CASGLVLSGQTDTEAFF
D: TRBD1; J: TRBJ2-4; size: .; V: TRBV11-3; DNA: TGTGCCAGCAGCTTAGATCTCCCGCTAGCCTCAGGGGGAAGCAAAAACATTCAGTACTTC; CDR3: CASSLDLPLASGGSKNIQYF
D: TRBD1; J: TRBJ2-2; size: .; V: TRBV29-1; DNA: TGCAGCGCACAGACAGGGGGCCTCGAGGGGCGGGAGCTGTTTTTT; CDR3: CSAQTGGLEGRELFF
D: .; J: TRBJ2-2; size: few; V: TRBV6-1; DNA: TGTGCCAGCAGTGAATCTGGGACAATCACCGGGGAGCTGTTTTTT; CDR3: CASSESGTITGELFF
D: TRBD2; J: TRBJ2-5; size: once; V: TRBV5-1; DNA: TGCGCCAGCAGCCCACTAGCGGGAGGGCAAGAGACCCAGTACTTC; CDR3: CASSPLAGGQETQYF